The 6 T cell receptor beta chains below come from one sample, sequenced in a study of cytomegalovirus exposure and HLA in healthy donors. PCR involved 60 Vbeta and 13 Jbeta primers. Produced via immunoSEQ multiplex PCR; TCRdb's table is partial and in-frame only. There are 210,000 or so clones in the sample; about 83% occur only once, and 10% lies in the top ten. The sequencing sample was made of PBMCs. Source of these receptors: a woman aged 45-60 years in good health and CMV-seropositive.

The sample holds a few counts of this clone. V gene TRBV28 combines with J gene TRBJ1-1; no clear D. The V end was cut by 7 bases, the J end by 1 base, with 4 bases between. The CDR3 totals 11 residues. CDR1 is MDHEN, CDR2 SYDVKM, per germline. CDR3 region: CASIGNTEAFF. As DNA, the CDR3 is TGTGCCAGCATCGGGAACACTGAAGCTTTCTTT. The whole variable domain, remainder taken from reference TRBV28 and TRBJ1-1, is DVKVTQSSRYLVKRTGEKVFLECVQDMDHENMFWYRQDPGLGLRLIYFSYDVKMKEKGDIPEGYSVSREKKERFSLILESASTNQTSMYLCASIGNTEAFFGQGTRLTVV.

The CDR3 DNA reads TGTGCCAGCGGGGACAGGGGGTATGGCTACACCTTC. Translating gives CASGDRGYGYTF. V gene TRBV7-3 combines with J gene TRBJ1-2; 11 bases are shared with TRBD1. The CDR3 runs 12 residues. The germline V gene has CDR1 SGHTA and CDR2 FQGTGA. V trimming: 8 bases; J trimming: 5 bases; junction bases outside the gene matches: 1.

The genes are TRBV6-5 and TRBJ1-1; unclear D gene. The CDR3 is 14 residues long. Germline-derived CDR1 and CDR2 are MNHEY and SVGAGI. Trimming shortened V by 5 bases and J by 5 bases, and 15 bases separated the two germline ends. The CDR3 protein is CASSPLTHRTEAFF. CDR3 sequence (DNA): TGTGCCAGCAGTCCCCTAACCCACCGGACTGAAGCTTTCTTT.

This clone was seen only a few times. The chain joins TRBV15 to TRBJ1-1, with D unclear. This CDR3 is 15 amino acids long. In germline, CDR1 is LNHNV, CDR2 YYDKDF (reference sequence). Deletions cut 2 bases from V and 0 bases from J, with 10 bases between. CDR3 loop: CATSRPGYLNTEAFF. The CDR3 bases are TGTGCCACCAGCAGACCGGGATACTTGAACACTGAAGCTTTCTTT.

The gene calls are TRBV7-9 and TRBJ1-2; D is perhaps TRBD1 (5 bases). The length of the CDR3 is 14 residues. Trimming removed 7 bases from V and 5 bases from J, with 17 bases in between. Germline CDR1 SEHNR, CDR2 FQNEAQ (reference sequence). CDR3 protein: CASIQGGTLYGYTF. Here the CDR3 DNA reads TGTGCCAGCATCCAAGGTGGGACTCTTTATGGCTACACCTTC. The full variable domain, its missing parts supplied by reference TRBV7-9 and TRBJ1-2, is DTGVSQNPRHKITKRGQNVTFRCDPISEHNRLYWYRQTLGQGPEFLTYFQNEAQLEKSRLLSDRFSAERPKGSFSTLEIQRTEQGDSAMYLCASIQGGTLYGYTFGSGTRLTVV.

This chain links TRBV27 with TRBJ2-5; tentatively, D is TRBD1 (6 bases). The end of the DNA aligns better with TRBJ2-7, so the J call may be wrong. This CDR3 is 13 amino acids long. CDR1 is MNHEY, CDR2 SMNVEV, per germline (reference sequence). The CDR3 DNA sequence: TGTGCCAGCAGTTGGGGCAGGGGATACGAGCAGTACTTC. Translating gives CASSWGRGYEQYF.